These 8 T cell receptor beta chains share one sample of origin, sequenced in a study of CD8+CD57+ T cells in acquired aplastic anemia. CDR3 and TCR beta VDJ profiling relied on genomic DNA as the template. A single record per CDR3 protein comes from TCRdb applying MiXCR to the reads. The sample consists of some 150,000 distinct CDR3 sequences, 41% of them appearing once. The sample consisted of sorted CD4+, CD8+, or CD8+CD57+ T cells (not recorded which) from PBMCs. Receptors originate from a human donor in good health, serving as a control.

The V call is TRBV20-1, the J call TRBJ1-2, with TRBD1 matching over 7 bases. The germline V gene encodes CDR1 DFQATT and CDR2 SNEGSKA (reference sequence). The CDR3 runs to 14 residues. V lost 5 bases, J lost 0 bases, and 6 bases stayed unmatched. The CDR3 protein is CSASPGGSNYGYTF. The DNA of the CDR3 is TGCAGTGCTTCCCCAGGGGGTTCTAACTATGGCTACACCTTC.

This clonotype was recorded once. The rearrangement uses TRBV10-3 and TRBJ2-7; D gene ambiguous. Germline V gene sequence: CDR1 ENHRY, CDR2 SYGVKD. V lost 3 bases, J lost 2 bases, and 5 bases lay in between. CDR3 length: 12 amino acids. The CDR3 here is CAISERPYEQYF. The CDR3, as DNA: TGTGCCATCAGTGAACGTCCCTACGAGCAGTACTTC.

Ten or more counts support this clonotype. The chain has TRBV7-9 and TRBJ1-2; 9 nucleotides align to TRBD1. The CDR3 spans 15 residues. V lost 1 base, J lost 4 bases, and 4 bases stayed unmatched. The germline gives CDR1 SEHNR, CDR2 FQNEAQ (reference sequence). The CDR3 region is CASSLGMDRGYGYTF. CDR3 nucleotides: TGTGCCAGCAGCTTAGGAATGGACAGGGGCTATGGCTACACCTTC.

This clonotype came up many times. The rearrangement links TRBV9 to TRBJ2-5, with 14 bases lining up with TRBD2. With V trimmed by 4 bases and J by 4 bases, 6 bases remained unmatched. The CDR3 loop spans 16 amino acids. CDR1 and CDR2 (germline): SGDLS, YYNGEE. CDR3 coding DNA: TGTGCCAGCAGCAGGGGACTAGCGGGAGCTTTAGAGACCCAGTACTTC. It is translated as CASSRGLAGALETQYF.

This clonotype was counted many times. V and J are TRBV5-8 and TRBJ2-5; weak D call: TRBD2 (5 bases). Trimming removed 0 bases from V and 5 bases from J, with 8 bases in between. Germline lookup yields CDR1 SGHTS and CDR2 YDEGEE. The CDR3 is 13 residues long. This CDR3 reads CASSLAGRETQYF. CDR3 nucleotide sequence: TGTGCCAGCAGCTTGGCGGGAAGGGAGACCCAGTACTTC. Full variable domain (rest looked up from reference TRBV5-8 and TRBJ2-5): EAGVTQSPTHLIKTRGQQATLRCSPISGHTSVYWYQQALGLGLQFLLWYDEGEERNRGNFPPRFSGRQFPNYSSELNVNALELEDSALYLCASSLAGRETQYFGPGTRLLVL.

The genes are TRBV25-1 and TRBJ1-2; D is perhaps TRBD1 (5 bases). This CDR3 has 14 residues. Trimming took off 7 bases at V and 7 bases at J, with 19 bases between the two ends. Germline-derived CDR1 and CDR2 are MGHDK and SYGVNS. The CDR3 loop reads CASIDARETRGYTF. As DNA, the CDR3 is TGTGCCAGCATAGACGCCAGGGAGACGCGTGGCTACACCTTC.

The rearrangement uses TRBV10-1 and TRBJ2-1; D gene uncertain. CDR1 is WNHNN and CDR2 is SYGVQD in the germline V gene (reference sequence). The CDR3 runs 16 residues. The germline V and J ends were trimmed by 6 bases and 4 bases, with 19 bases remaining between them. The DNA of the CDR3 is TGCGCCAGCAGCCCCTCGGTGGCCCTACCTTACAATGAGCAGTTCTTC. Its protein product is CASSPSVALPYNEQFF.

This clonotype was picked up many times. V and J are TRBV6-4 and TRBJ2-2; D may be TRBD2 (6 bases). The V gene's germline CDR1 is MRHNA and CDR2 SNTAGT. Trimming left V 6 bases short and J 4 bases short, with 9 bases between. The CDR3 consists of 13 residues. CDR3 coding DNA: TGTGCCAGCAGAAAGGGACTCACCGGGGAGCTGTTTTTT. As protein: CASRKGLTGELFF.